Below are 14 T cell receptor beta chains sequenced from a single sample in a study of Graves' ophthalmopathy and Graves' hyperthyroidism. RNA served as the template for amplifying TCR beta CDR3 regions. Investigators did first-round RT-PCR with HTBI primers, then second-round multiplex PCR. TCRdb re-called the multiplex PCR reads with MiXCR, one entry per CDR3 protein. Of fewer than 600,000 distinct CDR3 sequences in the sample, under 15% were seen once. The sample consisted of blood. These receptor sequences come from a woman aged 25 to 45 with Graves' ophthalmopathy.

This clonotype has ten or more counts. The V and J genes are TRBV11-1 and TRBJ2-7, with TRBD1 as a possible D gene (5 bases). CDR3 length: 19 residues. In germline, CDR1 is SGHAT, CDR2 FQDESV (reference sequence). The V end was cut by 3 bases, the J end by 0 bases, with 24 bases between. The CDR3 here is CASSFIPFFDRASSYEQYF. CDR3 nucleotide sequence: TGTGCCAGCAGCTTTATCCCCTTCTTCGACAGAGCAAGCTCCTACGAGCAGTACTTC.

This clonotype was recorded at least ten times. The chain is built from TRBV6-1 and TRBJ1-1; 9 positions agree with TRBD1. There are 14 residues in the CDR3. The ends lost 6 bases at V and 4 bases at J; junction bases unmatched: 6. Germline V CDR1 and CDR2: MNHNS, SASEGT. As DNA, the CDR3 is TGTGCCAGCAGACCTAGACAGGGGGTCACTGAAGCTTTCTTT. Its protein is CASRPRQGVTEAFF.

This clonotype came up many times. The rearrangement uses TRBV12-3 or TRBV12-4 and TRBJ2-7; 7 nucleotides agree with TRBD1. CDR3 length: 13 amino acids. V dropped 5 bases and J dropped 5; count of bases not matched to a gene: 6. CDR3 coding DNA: TGTGCCAGCAGTCCAACCGGGACAGACGAGCAGTACTTC. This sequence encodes CASSPTGTDEQYF.

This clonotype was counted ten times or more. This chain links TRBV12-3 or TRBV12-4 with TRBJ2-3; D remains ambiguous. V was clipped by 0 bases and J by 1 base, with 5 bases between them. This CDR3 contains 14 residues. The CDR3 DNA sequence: TGTGCCAGCAGTTTAGCGACGGGCACAGATACGCAGTATTTT. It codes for CASSLATGTDTQYF.

DNA for the CDR3: TGTGCCAGCAGTTTATACGGGGAAATTCCCTACGAGCAGTACTTC. It encodes CASSLYGEIPYEQYF. The chain recombines TRBV28 with TRBJ2-7; D may be TRBD2 (5 bases). This CDR3 has 15 amino acids. CDR1 and CDR2 (germline): MDHEN, SYDVKM. The V end lost 1 base, the J end lost 2 bases, and 12 bases lay between the germline ends.

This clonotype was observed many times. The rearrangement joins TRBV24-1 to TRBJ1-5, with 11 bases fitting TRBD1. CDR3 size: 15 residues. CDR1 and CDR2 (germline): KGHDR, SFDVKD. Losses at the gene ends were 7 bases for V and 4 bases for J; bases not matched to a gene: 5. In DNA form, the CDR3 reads TGTGCCACCAGCGGACAGGGGGCGGGAAATCAGCCCCAGCATTTT. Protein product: CATSGQGAGNQPQHF.

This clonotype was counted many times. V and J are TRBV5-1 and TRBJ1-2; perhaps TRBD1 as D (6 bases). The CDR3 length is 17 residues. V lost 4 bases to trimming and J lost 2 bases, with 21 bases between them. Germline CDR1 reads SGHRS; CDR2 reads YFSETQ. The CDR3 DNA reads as TGCGCCAGCAGCGCCGGCGGGGGCCTGCCAGGGAACTATGGCTACACCTTC. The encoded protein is CASSAGGGLPGNYGYTF.

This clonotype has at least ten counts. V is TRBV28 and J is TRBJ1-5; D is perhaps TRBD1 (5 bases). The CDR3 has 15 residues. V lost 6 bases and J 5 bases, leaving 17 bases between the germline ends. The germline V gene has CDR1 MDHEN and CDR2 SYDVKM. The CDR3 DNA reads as TGTGCCAGCAGCCCCGGGACGGGGCCCCATCAGCCCCAGCATTTT. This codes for CASSPGTGPHQPQHF.

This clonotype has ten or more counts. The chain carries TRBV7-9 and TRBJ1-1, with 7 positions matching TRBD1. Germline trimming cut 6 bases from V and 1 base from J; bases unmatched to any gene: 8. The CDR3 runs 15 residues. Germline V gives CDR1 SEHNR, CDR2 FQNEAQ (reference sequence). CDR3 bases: TGTGCCAGCAGGCAAAAGACAGGGAGGAACACTGAAGCTTTCTTT. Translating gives CASRQKTGRNTEAFF.

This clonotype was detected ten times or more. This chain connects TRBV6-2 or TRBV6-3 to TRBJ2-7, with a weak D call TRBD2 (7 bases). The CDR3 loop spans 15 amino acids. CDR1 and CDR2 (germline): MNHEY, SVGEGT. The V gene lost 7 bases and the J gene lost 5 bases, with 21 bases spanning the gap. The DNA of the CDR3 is TGTGCCAGCACCCCCCCGGGGGGCCCAGCTAACGAGCAGTACTTC. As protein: CASTPPGGPANEQYF.

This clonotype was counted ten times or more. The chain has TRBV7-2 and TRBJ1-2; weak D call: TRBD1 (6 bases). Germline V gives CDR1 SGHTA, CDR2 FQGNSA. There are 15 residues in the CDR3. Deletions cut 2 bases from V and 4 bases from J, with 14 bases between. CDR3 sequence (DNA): TGTGCCAGCAGCTTATACAGGGCGGCGGGCTATGGCTACACCTTC. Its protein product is CASSLYRAAGYGYTF.

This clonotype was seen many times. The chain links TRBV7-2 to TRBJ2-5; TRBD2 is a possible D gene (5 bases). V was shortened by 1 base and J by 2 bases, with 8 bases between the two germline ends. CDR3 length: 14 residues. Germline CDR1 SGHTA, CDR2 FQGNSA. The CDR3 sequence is CASSLGRRQETQYF. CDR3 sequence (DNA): TGTGCCAGCAGCTTAGGGAGGAGACAAGAGACCCAGTACTTC.

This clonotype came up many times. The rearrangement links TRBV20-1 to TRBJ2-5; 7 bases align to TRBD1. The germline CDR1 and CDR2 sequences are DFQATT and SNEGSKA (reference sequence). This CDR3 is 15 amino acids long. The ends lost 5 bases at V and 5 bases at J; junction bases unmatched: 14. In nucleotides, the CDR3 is TGCAGTGCTCGAAGTCCCGTGACAGGGACGGAGACCCAGTACTTC. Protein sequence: CSARSPVTGTETQYF.

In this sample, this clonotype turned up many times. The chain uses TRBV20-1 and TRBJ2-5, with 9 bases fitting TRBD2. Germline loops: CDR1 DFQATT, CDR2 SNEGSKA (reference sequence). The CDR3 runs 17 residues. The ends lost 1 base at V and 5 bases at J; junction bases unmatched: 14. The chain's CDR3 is CSARAVRDERGAETQYF. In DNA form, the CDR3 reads TGCAGTGCTAGAGCGGTACGGGATGAGCGGGGGGCTGAGACCCAGTACTTC.